This TCR beta chain was identified in a study of T cell changes during pregnancy in multiple sclerosis. V lost 1 base and J lost 2, with 15 bases in between. Germline V gene data show CDR1 as SGHTA and CDR2 as FQGNSA. There are 16 residues in the CDR3. Method: immunoSEQ multiplex PCR; TCRdb's copy keeps in-frame clones and lacks some. This repertoire shows 40,000 or so clones, about nine tenths found once; its top ten account for under 6.5%. The starting material was CD8+ T cells from peripheral blood mononuclear cells, obtained in the second trimester of pregnancy. V is TRBV7-2 and J is TRBJ2-7; a possible D gene is TRBD1 (5 bases). The TCR comes from a female donor with multiple sclerosis, enrolled in a pregnancy study. This chain's CDR3 is CASSLDPDRQTYEQYF. CDR3 DNA sequence: TGTGCCAGCAGCTTAGATCCAGACCGACAGACCTACGAGCAGTACTTC.